Below, 5 T cell receptor beta chains from the same sample are listed, as sequenced in a study of cytomegalovirus exposure and HLA in healthy donors. TCRdb's copy holds only in-frame clones and misses some; the assay was immunoSEQ multiplex PCR. The data hold some 210,000 clones, with 87% observed a single time. The material sequenced was PBMCs. These receptors were taken from a woman between 18 and 29 years old in good health and CMV-seropositive.

CDR3 region: CASSDRTGGDTQYF. Here the CDR3 DNA reads TGCGCCAGCAGCGATAGAACAGGGGGGGATACGCAGTATTTT. The rearrangement joins TRBV5-1 to TRBJ2-3, with TRBD1 identical over 8 bases. CDR1 and CDR2 (germline): SGHRS, YFSETQ. Trimming took 4 bases from V and 6 from J; bases not matched to a gene: 7. This CDR3 is 14 amino acids long.

CDR3 region: CASSSGAFRNTIYF. In nucleotides, the CDR3 is TGTGCCAGCAGTTCAGGGGCCTTCCGAAACACCATATATTTT. The rearrangement joins TRBV6-4 to TRBJ1-3; possible D gene TRBD1, 6 bases. The germline V gene encodes CDR1 MRHNA and CDR2 SNTAGT. The V end lost 5 bases, the J end lost 5 bases, and 13 bases lay between the germline ends. The CDR3 spans 14 residues.

Written as DNA, the CDR3 is TGCGCCAGCAGCCAAGTGGCCCGGCAGGGACTGTTTTTT. It is translated as CASSQVARQGLFF. The rearrangement links TRBV4-1 to TRBJ1-4; maybe TRBD1 (5 bases). CDR1 is MGHRA, CDR2 YSYEKL, per germline. Between the trimmed V and J ends, which lost 1 base and 13 bases, there was a span of 13 bases. The CDR3 extends over 13 amino acids.

The rearrangement joins TRBV2 to TRBJ1-5; the D gene is possibly TRBD1 (5 bases). Per germline, CDR1 SNHLY and CDR2 FYNNEI. Trimming cost V 4 bases and J 7 bases, with 11 bases left between them. The CDR3 is 13 amino acids. CDR3 sequence reads: CASSVARVQPQHF. The DNA for the CDR3 is TGTGCCAGCAGTGTCGCCAGGGTCCAGCCCCAGCATTTT.

The chain employs TRBV7-6 and TRBJ2-1; 9 bases are a match to TRBD2. The CDR3 runs to 16 residues. Germline CDR1 is SGHVS and CDR2 is FNYEAQ. Trimming cost V 5 bases and J 2 bases; bases outside gene matches: 7. CDR3 sequence reads: CASSALAGRTYNEQFF. In DNA form, the CDR3 reads TGTGCCAGCAGCGCCCTAGCGGGAAGGACCTACAATGAGCAGTTCTTC.